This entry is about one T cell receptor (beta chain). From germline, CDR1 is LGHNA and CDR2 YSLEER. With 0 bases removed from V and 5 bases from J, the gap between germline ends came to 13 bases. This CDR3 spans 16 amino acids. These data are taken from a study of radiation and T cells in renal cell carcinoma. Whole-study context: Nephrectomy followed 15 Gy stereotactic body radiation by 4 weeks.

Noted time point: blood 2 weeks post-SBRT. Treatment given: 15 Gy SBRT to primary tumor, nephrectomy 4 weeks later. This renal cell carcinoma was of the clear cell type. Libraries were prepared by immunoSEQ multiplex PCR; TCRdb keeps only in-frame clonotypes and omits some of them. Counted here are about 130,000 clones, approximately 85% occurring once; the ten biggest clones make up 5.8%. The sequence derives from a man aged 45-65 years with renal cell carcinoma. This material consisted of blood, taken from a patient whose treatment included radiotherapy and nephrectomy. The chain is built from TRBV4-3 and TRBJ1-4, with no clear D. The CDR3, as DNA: TGCGCCAGCAGCCAAGATTTGGGTACGGGAAATGAAAAACTGTTTTTT. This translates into CASSQDLGTGNEKLFF.